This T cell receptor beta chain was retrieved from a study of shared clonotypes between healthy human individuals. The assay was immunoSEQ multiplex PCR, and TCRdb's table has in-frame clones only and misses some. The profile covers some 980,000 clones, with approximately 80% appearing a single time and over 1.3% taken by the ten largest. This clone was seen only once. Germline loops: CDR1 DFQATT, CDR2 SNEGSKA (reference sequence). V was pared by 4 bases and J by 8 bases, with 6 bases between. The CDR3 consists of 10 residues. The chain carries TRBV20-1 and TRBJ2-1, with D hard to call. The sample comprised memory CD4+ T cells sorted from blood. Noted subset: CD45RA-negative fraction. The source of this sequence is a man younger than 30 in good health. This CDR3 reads CSATLHEQFF. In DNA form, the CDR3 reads TGCAGTGCTACACTCCATGAGCAGTTCTTC.